The 27 T cell receptor beta chains reported below all come from one sample, sequenced in a study of T-cell reconstitution after alpha-beta-depleted transplantation in children. Researchers prepared the TCRbeta library using unique molecular identifiers, the study reports. TCRdb analysed the PCR reads with MiXCR anew, one entry per CDR3 protein. The top ten hold roughly an eighth of the sample, which has under 75,000 distinct CDR3 sequences, 11% seen once. The sample here was PBMCs, taken before TCRalphabeta/CD19-depleted stem cell transplant. These receptors all come from a boy aged 5 to 17 with acute myeloid leukemia, due to receive a stem cell transplant.

Many counts were recorded for this clonotype. The chain recombines TRBV29-1 with TRBJ2-5; a weak D match, TRBD2 (5 bases). The CDR3 length is 16 residues. V was pared by 3 bases and J by 0 bases, with 17 bases between. CDR1 SQVTM and CDR2 ANQGSEA come from the germline V gene. CDR3 coding DNA: TGCAGCGTTGACCCCAGGCGGGCCTCGTACCAAGAGACCCAGTACTTC. It codes for CSVDPRRASYQETQYF.

This clonotype was picked up many times. The V and J genes are TRBV7-8 and TRBJ2-4; D is ambiguous. Germline V gene sequence: CDR1 SGHVS, CDR2 FQNEAQ. The CDR3 runs to 11 residues. V was shortened by 1 base and J by 15 bases, with 10 bases between the two germline ends. This chain's CDR3 is CASSLGATSYF. In DNA form, the CDR3 reads TGTGCCAGCAGCTTAGGGGCAACTTCGTACTTC.

In its sample, this clonotype was seen many times. The CDR3 DNA sequence: TGCAGTGCTAGAGGGGGACATGTGAACACCGGGGAGCTGTTTTTT. Amino acid sequence: CSARGGHVNTGELFF. The rearrangement joins TRBV20-1 to TRBJ2-2; possibly TRBD1 for D (6 bases). Germline CDR1 is DFQATT and CDR2 is SNEGSKA (reference sequence). The CDR3 is 15 amino acids. The V and J ends lost 1 base and 1 base respectively, with 10 bases between them.

This clonotype was recorded many times. The chain recombines TRBV29-1 with TRBJ2-3; TRBD1 agrees at 12 bases. The V gene end was trimmed by 5 bases and the J gene end by 1 base; junction bases not matched to a gene: 7. Germline CDR1 reads SQVTM; CDR2 reads ANQGSEA. The CDR3 has 16 amino acids. The CDR3 DNA reads as TGCAGCGTTAGAGGGACAGGGGGCAAAGGCACAGATACGCAGTATTTT. Protein: CSVRGTGGKGTDTQYF.

This clonotype showed up just once. A much larger clone sits a single nucleotide away, making a read error possible. The chain carries TRBV7-2 and TRBJ1-5; TRBD1 might be the D (6 bases). The germline V gene encodes CDR1 SGHTA and CDR2 FQGNSA. The CDR3 consists of 14 residues. This CDR3 reads CASSSTGINQHQHF. The CDR3 DNA reads TGTGCCAGCAGCTCTACAGGGATCAATCAGCACCAGCATTTT.

This clonotype was seen at least ten times. J is TRBJ1-2 and V is TRBV20-1; D is unclear. Germline V CDR1 and CDR2: DFQATT, SNEGSKA (reference sequence). The CDR3 is made up of 11 amino acids. V lost 2 bases and J 7 bases, leaving 8 bases between the germline ends. DNA for the CDR3: TGCAGTGCTAGATTGAACGGTGGCTACACCTTC. Protein sequence: CSARLNGGYTF.

This clonotype was recorded many times. The chain is built from TRBV7-3 and TRBJ2-1; perhaps D is TRBD1 or TRBD2 (5 bases each). Germline V CDR1 and CDR2: SGHTA, FQGTGA. The CDR3 is 14 residues long. The germline V and J ends were trimmed by 5 bases and 0 bases, with 8 bases remaining between them. This CDR3 reads CASSRDASYNEQFF. In DNA form, the CDR3 reads TGTGCCAGCAGCCGGGACGCCTCCTACAATGAGCAGTTCTTC.

This clonotype was recorded at least ten times. V gene TRBV5-1 combines with J gene TRBJ2-6; TRBD1 matches 7 bases. This CDR3 has 15 residues. The germline CDR1 and CDR2 sequences are SGHRS and YFSETQ. The J segment lost 1 base and the V segment lost 4 bases, leaving 2 bases of the junction unmatched. CDR3 amino acids: CASSRGQSGANVLTF. The CDR3 nucleotides are TGCGCCAGCAGCCGGGGACAGTCTGGGGCCAACGTCCTGACTTTC.

V and J are TRBV28 and TRBJ2-2, with a weak D call TRBD2 (7 bases). The CDR3 has 15 residues. Germline V CDR1 and CDR2: MDHEN, SYDVKM. Trimming cost V 7 bases and J 1 base, with 13 bases left between them. The DNA for the CDR3 is TGTGCCAGCAAGGAGGGGGGGGTGAACACCGGGGAGCTGTTTTTT. This translates into CASKEGGVNTGELFF.

This clonotype was counted at least ten times. CDR3 loop: CASSLEVAGGLGANVLTF. CDR3 in DNA: TGTGCCAGCAGCTTGGAGGTAGCGGGGGGGCTCGGGGCCAACGTCCTGACTTTC. The chain joins TRBV5-6 to TRBJ2-6; 11 bases line up with TRBD2. The germline V gene encodes CDR1 SGHDT and CDR2 YYEEEE. With 0 bases clipped from V and 4 bases from J, the junction kept 6 bases outside the gene matches. The CDR3 sequence is 18 residues long.

The table lists this clonotype with many counts. The rearrangement joins TRBV11-2 to TRBJ2-3; D might be TRBD1 or TRBD2, each matching 5 bases. Germline CDR1 SGHAT, CDR2 FQNNGV. The CDR3 covers 17 residues. V lost 6 bases and J lost 3, with 22 bases in between. DNA for the CDR3: TGTGCCAGCAGAATATCGCCGGGGCCCCAACCAACAGATACGCAGTATTTT. Its translation: CASRISPGPQPTDTQYF.

The sample holds many counts of this clonotype. This chain joins TRBV3-1 and TRBJ2-1; 8 nucleotides line up with TRBD2. The junction had 11 bases not matched to a gene; V was cut back by 2 bases and J by 8 bases. This CDR3 contains 16 residues. Per germline, CDR1 LGHDT and CDR2 YNNKEL (reference sequence). The CDR3 protein is CASSQRGGTSFYEQFF. The CDR3 nucleotides are TGTGCCAGCAGCCAAAGGGGAGGGACTAGTTTCTATGAGCAGTTCTTC.

This clonotype was observed many times. The chain uses TRBV5-6 and TRBJ1-3; D may be TRBD1 (6 bases). The CDR3 has 14 residues. The germline gives CDR1 SGHDT, CDR2 YYEEEE. Trimming took off 4 bases at V and 2 bases at J, with 10 bases between the two ends. This chain's CDR3 is CASSLGQPGNTIYF. The CDR3 coding sequence is TGTGCCAGCAGCCTGGGACAACCTGGAAACACCATATATTTT.

This clonotype was seen many times. This rearrangement joins TRBV27 to TRBJ1-2; 7 nucleotides match TRBD1. The CDR3 sequence is 13 residues long. Trimming cost V 5 bases and J 7 bases; bases outside gene matches: 7. Germline CDR1 is MNHEY and CDR2 is SMNVEV (reference sequence). The CDR3 region is CASSPGGRSGYTF. The CDR3 bases are TGTGCCAGCAGTCCAGGGGGGCGGAGTGGCTACACCTTC.

This clonotype has more than one count but fewer than ten. V usage is TRBV6-2 or TRBV6-3 and J usage is TRBJ1-5; 8 nucleotides align to TRBD1. CDR1 and CDR2 from the germline V gene are MNHEY and SVGEGT. V lost 2 bases and J lost 3; bases outside the gene matches: 9. CDR3 length: 17 residues. As DNA, the CDR3 is TGTGCCAGCAGTTACGTGACTGGGACAGGTCACAATCAGCCCCAGCATTTT. Translating gives CASSYVTGTGHNQPQHF.

The gene calls are TRBV2 and TRBJ1-2; TRBD1 matches 7 bases. In germline, CDR1 is SNHLY, CDR2 FYNNEI. Trimming cost V 10 bases and J 8 bases; bases outside gene matches: 10. This CDR3 spans 12 amino acids. CDR3 sequence: CANGTGAGGYTF. As DNA, the CDR3 is TGTGCCAACGGCACAGGGGCGGGCGGCTACACCTTC.

This clonotype has a count of ten or more. The chain has TRBV20-1 and TRBJ2-1; D remains ambiguous. Germline assignment: CDR1 DFQATT and CDR2 SNEGSKA (reference sequence). The CDR3 covers 14 residues. In nucleotides, the CDR3 is TGCAGCCATCTATCCCCTCTGAATCAGCCCGAGCAGTTCTTC. This encodes CSHLSPLNQPEQFF.

This clonotype came up many times. The chain combines TRBV15 with TRBJ2-7; D not resolved. The CDR3 has 15 residues. V gave up 0 bases and J gave up 2 bases, with 11 bases separating them. Germline V gene lookup returns CDR1 LNHNV and CDR2 YYDKDF (reference sequence). The CDR3 loop reads CATSRDPGQAYEQYF. CDR3 nucleotide sequence: TGTGCCACCAGCAGAGACCCGGGCCAAGCCTACGAGCAGTACTTC.

The sample holds many counts of this clonotype. This sequence joins TRBV9 and TRBJ1-5, with D possibly TRBD1 on 6 matching bases. The V and J ends lost 3 bases and 11 bases respectively, with 15 bases between them. The germline gives CDR1 SGDLS, CDR2 YYNGEE. The CDR3 spans 13 residues. In nucleotides, the CDR3 is TGTGCCAGCAGCGCGGAGGGGGGTGGAGCCCAGCATTTT. Its translation is CASSAEGGGAQHF.

Many counts were recorded for this clonotype. V is TRBV27 and J is TRBJ2-1; 9 bases align to TRBD1. CDR1 and CDR2 from the germline V gene are MNHEY and SMNVEV (reference sequence). The CDR3 has 20 amino acids. Trimming at V came to 8 bases and at J to 3 bases, leaving 23 bases not matched to a gene. In nucleotides, the CDR3 is TGTGCCAGCCTCTCTCAGGACAGGGGTTCAGGGAAGGTCTTCTACAATGAGCAGTTCTTC. Residues: CASLSQDRGSGKVFYNEQFF.

There are many counts of this clonotype. The V and J genes are TRBV4-1 and TRBJ1-1; D gene uncertain. Germline V gives CDR1 MGHRA, CDR2 YSYEKL. V shed 1 base and J shed 4 bases, with 10 bases lying between them. The CDR3 spans 14 residues. DNA of the CDR3: TGCGCCAGCAGCCAAGGTTCCGGGGTCACTGAAGCTTTCTTT. Translated: CASSQGSGVTEAFF.

This clonotype was counted ten times or more. The rearrangement uses TRBV12-3 or TRBV12-4 and TRBJ2-2, with a tentative D call TRBD2 (5 bases). The germline V and J ends were trimmed by 2 bases and 6 bases, with 19 bases remaining between them. The CDR3 loop spans 17 amino acids. The CDR3 DNA reads as TGTGCCAGCAGTTTACTCGGGGTGCAGGTTGGGGCCGGGGAGCTGTTTTTT. Its translation: CASSLLGVQVGAGELFF.

This clonotype was picked up many times. The chain couples TRBV25-1 to TRBJ2-5; tentative D call: TRBD1 (5 bases). The CDR3 runs to 14 residues. Between the trimmed V and J ends, which lost 4 bases and 4 bases, there was a span of 13 bases. The germline CDR1 and CDR2 sequences are MGHDK and SYGVNS. CDR3: CASSGARGSETQYF. The DNA of the CDR3 is TGTGCCAGCAGTGGAGCAAGGGGTTCAGAGACCCAGTACTTC.

This clonotype has a count of ten or more. The chain links TRBV12-3 or TRBV12-4 to TRBJ1-1; 7 bases line up with TRBD1. Trimming cost V 4 bases and J 9 bases; bases outside gene matches: 2. The CDR3 has 11 residues. CDR3 nucleotide sequence: TGTGCCAGCAGTTCGACAGGGAAAGCTTTCTTT. Translated: CASSSTGKAFF.

This clonotype was seen ten or more times. V gene TRBV5-1 combines with J gene TRBJ2-7, with D possibly called TRBD1 or TRBD2 (5 bases each). Germline V CDR1 and CDR2: SGHRS, YFSETQ. This CDR3 contains 16 residues. The V and J ends lost 0 bases and 4 bases respectively, with 17 bases between them. The CDR3 spells CASSLGTGLGFYEQYV. Written as DNA, the CDR3 is TGCGCCAGCAGCTTGGGAACGGGGCTGGGGTTTTACGAGCAGTACGTC.

This clonotype was counted ten times or more. CDR3 DNA sequence: TGTGCCAGCAGCTTTGGGCCCACCGGGGAGCTGTTTTTT. Residues: CASSFGPTGELFF. This chain connects TRBV3-1 to TRBJ2-2; D is undetermined. Trimming left V 5 bases short and J 4 bases short, with 8 bases between. The CDR3 totals 13 residues. The V gene's germline CDR1 is LGHDT and CDR2 YNNKEL (reference sequence).

This clonotype showed up many times. The CDR3 reads CSVEGQFNQPQHF. CDR3 DNA sequence: TGCAGCGTTGAGGGGCAGTTCAATCAGCCCCAGCATTTT. V usage is TRBV29-1 and J usage is TRBJ1-5; D possibly corresponds to TRBD1 (5 bases). Trimming removed 3 bases from V and 3 bases from J, with 9 bases in between. The germline CDR1 and CDR2 sequences are SQVTM and ANQGSEA. The CDR3 totals 13 residues.